This T cell receptor beta chain appears in the sequencing data of a study of cytomegalovirus exposure and HLA in healthy donors. In germline, CDR1 is SGHVS, CDR2 FNYEAQ. The V and J ends lost 1 base and 6 bases respectively, with 9 bases between them. This CDR3 spans 14 amino acids. PCR involved 60 Vbeta and 13 Jbeta primers. Measured with immunoSEQ multiplex PCR; TCRdb has only the in-frame clones, and not every one. Of some 130,000 clones listed, about 70% are singletons. The receptor was derived from a man in his forties in good health and CMV-seronegative. The chain employs TRBV7-6 and TRBJ2-2, with a weak D call TRBD2 (7 bases). Input material: PBMCs. The CDR3 sequence is CASSLVGGPGELFF. CDR3 nucleotides: TGTGCCAGCAGCTTAGTCGGGGGGCCCGGGGAGCTGTTTTTT.